This T cell receptor beta chain was recovered during a study of T cells expressing NK-cell markers. The wider study: Sorted CD3+CD56-NKG2C+, CD3+CD56+NKG2C+ and CD3+CD56+NKG2C- T cells supplied the TCR beta repertoires. In the group of eight sequenced donors, seven were HCMV-seropositive and one was seronegative.

Study-level points and caveats: Four donors' CD3+CD56-NKG2C+ cells were dominated by the same clonotypes.

As the method of synthesis, 5'RACE template switching with UMIs yielded TCR beta cDNA. TCRdb re-analyzed the 5' RACE reads; it lists each CDR3 protein once, without DNA. The sample holds roughly 170,000 distinct CDR3 sequences. Of note for this clonotype: Its antigen remains unidentified.

Per germline, CDR1 SNHLY and CDR2 FYNNEI. The CDR3 sequence is 15 residues long. Sequencing was carried out using blood T cells: a sorted CD56 or NKG2C T cell subset, CD4+ or CD8+ T cells, or bulk PBMC T cells (not recorded which). The source is a woman between 18 and 69 years old in good health. This chain links TRBV2 with TRBJ2-4; lacking DNA, the TRBD1 call made by TCRdb goes unchecked. The CDR3 sequence: CASSVGGTGFGIQYF.